This T cell receptor beta chain was recovered during a study of graft-versus-host responses after intestinal transplantation. Whole-study context: Recipients were all induced with anti-thymocyte globulin, then given tacrolimus and steroids for about 3 years.

Regarding this clone: The antigen remains undetermined.

Germline lookup yields CDR1 MRHNA and CDR2 SNTAGT. The V and J ends lost 11 bases and 6 bases respectively, with 20 bases between them. This CDR3 comprises 13 residues. Whole-study findings and limits: Graft-donor T cell macrochimerism in patients accompanied high graft-versus-host to host-versus-graft clonal ratios in allografts. Peak circulating GvH clone levels were associated with early post-transplant HvG declines. Ileal or blood samples showed some GvH clones first, and such clones were also found in recipient marrow.

Assay used: immunoSEQ multiplex PCR; TCRdb lists only in-frame clones, some missing. The data hold roughly 90,000 clones, with 88% observed a single time. Source: unstimulated CD4+ T cells sorted from spleen or lymph node cells, taken before transplant. This TCR came from a human donor who was the organ donor for an intestinal transplant. V gene TRBV6-4 combines with J gene TRBJ2-7, with a tentative D call TRBD2 (5 bases). CDR3 protein: CARPIGVGCEQYF. In nucleotides, the CDR3 is TGTGCCCGCCCAATCGGGGTGGGCTGCGAGCAGTACTTC.